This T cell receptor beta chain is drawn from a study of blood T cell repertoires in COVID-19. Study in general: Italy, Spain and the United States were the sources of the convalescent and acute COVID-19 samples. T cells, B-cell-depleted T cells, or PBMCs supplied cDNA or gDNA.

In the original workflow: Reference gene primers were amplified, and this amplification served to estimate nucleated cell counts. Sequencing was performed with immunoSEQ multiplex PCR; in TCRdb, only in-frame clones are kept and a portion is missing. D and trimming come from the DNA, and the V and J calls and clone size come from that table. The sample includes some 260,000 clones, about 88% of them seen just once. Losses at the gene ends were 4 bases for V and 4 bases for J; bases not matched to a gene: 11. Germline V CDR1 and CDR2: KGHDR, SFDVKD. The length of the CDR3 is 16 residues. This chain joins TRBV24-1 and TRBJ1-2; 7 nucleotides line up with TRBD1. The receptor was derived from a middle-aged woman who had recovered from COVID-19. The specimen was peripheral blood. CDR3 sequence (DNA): TGTGCCACCAGTGACCCCGCCACAGGGGTCGGCTATGGCTACACCTTC. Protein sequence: CATSDPATGVGYGYTF.